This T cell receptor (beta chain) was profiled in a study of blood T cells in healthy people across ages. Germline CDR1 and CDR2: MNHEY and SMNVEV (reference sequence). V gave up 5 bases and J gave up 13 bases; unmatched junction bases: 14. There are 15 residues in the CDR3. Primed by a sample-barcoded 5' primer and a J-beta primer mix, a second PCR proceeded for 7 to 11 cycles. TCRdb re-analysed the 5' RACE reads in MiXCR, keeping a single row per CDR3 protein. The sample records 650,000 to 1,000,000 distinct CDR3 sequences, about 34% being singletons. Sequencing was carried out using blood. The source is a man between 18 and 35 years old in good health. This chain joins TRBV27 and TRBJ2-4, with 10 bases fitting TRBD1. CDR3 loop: CASSVRQGATEEQYF. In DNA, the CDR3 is TGTGCCAGCAGTGTGAGACAGGGGGCGACGGAGGAGCAGTACTTC.